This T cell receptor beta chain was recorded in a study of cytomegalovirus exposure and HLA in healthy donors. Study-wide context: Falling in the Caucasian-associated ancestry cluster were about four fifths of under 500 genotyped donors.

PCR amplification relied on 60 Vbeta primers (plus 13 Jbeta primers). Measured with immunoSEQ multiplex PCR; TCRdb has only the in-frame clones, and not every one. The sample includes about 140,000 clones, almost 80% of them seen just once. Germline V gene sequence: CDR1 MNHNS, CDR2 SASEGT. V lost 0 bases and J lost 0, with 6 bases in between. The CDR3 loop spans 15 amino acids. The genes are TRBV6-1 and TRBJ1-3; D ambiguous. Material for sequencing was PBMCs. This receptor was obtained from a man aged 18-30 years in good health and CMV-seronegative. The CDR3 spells CASSEAEASGNTIYF. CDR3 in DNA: TGTGCCAGCAGTGAAGCGGAGGCCTCTGGAAACACCATATATTTT.